The T cell receptor beta chain under discussion was sequenced for a study of T cells expressing NK-cell markers. Points from the study as a whole: Dominant NKG2C+ clonotype frequencies of roughly 1.0-7.0% of CD8+ T cells were measured in five or six donors.

A word on this clonotype: Its antigen remains unknown.

From the 5' RACE reads, TCRdb lists one entry per CDR3 protein and no DNA. This sample's clone table lists 550,000 or so distinct CDR3 sequences. Germline V CDR1 and CDR2: LNHDA, SQIVND (reference sequence). The CDR3 runs to 18 residues. The source material was blood T cells: a sorted CD56 or NKG2C T cell subset, CD4+ or CD8+ T cells, or bulk PBMC T cells (not recorded which). The clonotype comes from a man aged 18 to 30 in good health. The J gene is TRBJ2-1, the V gene TRBV19; TCRdb gives TRBD2 as the D gene, but with no DNA this cannot be confirmed. CDR3 sequence: CASSIDRVLREMNNEQFF.